The T cell receptor (beta chain) described here comes from a study of shared clonotypes between healthy human individuals. About the research overall: Donors consisted of a couple of women and three men between 18 and 49. Each donor contributed plates that comprised three CD4 naive, three CD4 memory, two CD8 naive and one CD8 memory. Study-level points and caveats: Approximately 4.5% was the fraction of naive CD4 clonotypes found shared across a few donors. Since donors were few, the genetic and exposure-history diversity represented was limited.

Using immunoSEQ multiplex PCR, the repertoire was profiled, and TCRdb retains in-frame clones only, with some absent. Of 2 million to 2.5 million clones in the sample, 95% are singletons; the top ten hold around 0.13%. To note about this clone: Its antigen is unidentified.

The CDR3 has 12 residues. Trimming stripped 3 bases from V and 3 bases from J, with 8 bases between. Per germline, CDR1 SQVTM and CDR2 ANQGSEA. This chain joins TRBV29-1 and TRBJ1-1; D is unresolved. This clonotype originated in a man aged 18-30 years in good health. Specimen: naive CD4+ T cells sorted from blood. Documented subset: CD45RA+ positively selected. The CDR3 DNA follows: TGCAGCGTTGATCATCTCTACACTGAAGCTTTCTTT. Amino acid sequence: CSVDHLYTEAFF.